The 17 T cell receptor beta chains in this list originate from one sample, sequenced in a study of T-cell reconstitution after alpha-beta-depleted transplantation in children. Unique molecular identifiers featured in how the TCRbeta library was prepared. TCRdb reprocessed the PCR reads with MiXCR, giving one entry per CDR3 protein. The sample carries roughly 420,000 distinct CDR3 sequences, about 16% recorded once. The specimen was PBMCs, mostly from graft donor cells, collected 360 days after TCRalphabeta/CD19-depleted stem cell transplant. These TCRs come from a boy less than two years old who had a stem cell transplant for Wiskott-Aldrich syndrome, so the T cells may come from the graft donor.

This clonotype was counted a few times. The CDR3 DNA follows: TGTGCCAGCAGCTCCTACTGGGGAGCCAAAAACATTCAGTACTTC. Translation gives CASSSYWGAKNIQYF. The genes are TRBV28 and TRBJ2-4; D is unclear. The length of the CDR3 is 15 residues. V gave up 6 bases and J gave up 0 bases, with 12 bases separating them. In germline, CDR1 is MDHEN, CDR2 SYDVKM.

The table lists this clonotype with a few counts. The rearrangement joins TRBV12-3 or TRBV12-4 to TRBJ2-5; D is ambiguous. The CDR3 has 13 amino acids. V was pared by 3 bases and J by 5 bases, with 10 bases between. The CDR3 coding sequence is TGTGCCAGCAGTTTTGCGGTCGCGGAGACCCAGTACTTC. Amino acids: CASSFAVAETQYF.

The V gene is TRBV20-1, the J gene TRBJ2-3; D gene unclear. The CDR3 length is 10 residues. Trimming took 6 bases from V and 9 from J, leaving 10 bases between them. Germline V CDR1 and CDR2: DFQATT, SNEGSKA (reference sequence). CDR3 protein: CSASLGTQYF. In DNA, the CDR3 is TGCAGTGCATCACTCGGAACGCAGTATTTT.

There are many counts of this clonotype. The genes are TRBV29-1 and TRBJ2-5; 8 bases line up with TRBD1. The CDR3 length is 15 residues. Germline V lookup: CDR1 SQVTM, CDR2 ANQGSEA. Germline trimming cut 7 bases from V and 4 bases from J; bases unmatched to any gene: 14. The CDR3 sequence: CSAGGRTGKVETQYF. The CDR3 DNA reads as TGCAGCGCAGGGGGAAGGACAGGGAAGGTAGAGACCCAGTACTTC.

This clonotype was found a few times. The rearrangement links TRBV19 to TRBJ2-1; TRBD2 agrees at 7 bases. V dropped 6 bases and J dropped 0; count of bases not matched to a gene: 8. The CDR3 loop spans 16 amino acids. The germline V gene has CDR1 LNHDA and CDR2 SQIVND (reference sequence). In DNA form, the CDR3 reads TGTGCCAGTAGCTCCAAGCTAGCGGTCTCCTACAATGAGCAGTTCTTC. This codes for CASSSKLAVSYNEQFF.

This clonotype was counted at least ten times. The chain carries TRBV28 and TRBJ2-3; D remains ambiguous. CDR1 MDHEN and CDR2 SYDVKM come from the germline V gene. V lost 3 bases and J lost 2, with 12 bases in between. There are 15 residues in the CDR3. The chain's CDR3 is CASSFLVNPTDTQYF. CDR3 nucleotides: TGTGCCAGCAGTTTCTTAGTGAACCCCACAGATACGCAGTATTTT.

The chain combines TRBV27 with TRBJ2-3; no clear D. This CDR3 spans 14 amino acids. V was pared by 2 bases and J by 2 bases, with 8 bases between. Germline values: CDR1 MNHEY, CDR2 SMNVEV (reference sequence). This chain's CDR3 is CASSLIEHTDTQYF. The CDR3 nucleotides read TGTGCCAGCAGTTTAATAGAGCACACAGATACGCAGTATTTT.

This clonotype was seen a handful of times. The chain links TRBV7-9 to TRBJ2-5; the D gene is possibly TRBD2 (6 bases). In germline, CDR1 is SEHNR, CDR2 FQNEAQ (reference sequence). This CDR3 spans 15 amino acids. Trimming took off 5 bases at V and 5 bases at J, with 18 bases between the two ends. The CDR3 region is CASSSEGTAMETQYF. The CDR3 DNA follows: TGTGCCAGCAGCAGCGAGGGGACTGCCATGGAGACCCAGTACTTC.

Only a few counts were recorded for this clonotype. The V call is TRBV15, the J call TRBJ2-5; no clear D gene. Germline assignment: CDR1 LNHNV and CDR2 YYDKDF (reference sequence). There are 13 residues in the CDR3. Trimming pared 1 base from V and 5 bases from J, leaving 8 bases between. The CDR3 here is CATSRGGMETQYF. The CDR3 coding sequence is TGTGCCACCAGCAGAGGGGGAATGGAGACCCAGTACTTC.

This clonotype has more than one count but fewer than ten. The J gene is TRBJ2-7, the V gene TRBV4-3; D remains ambiguous. Trimming pared 5 bases from V and 1 base from J, leaving 9 bases between. The germline gives CDR1 LGHNA, CDR2 YSLEER. The CDR3 covers 13 residues. The CDR3: CASSTGLSYEQYF. The CDR3 nucleotides read TGCGCCAGCAGCACTGGGCTGTCCTACGAGCAGTACTTC.

For the CDR3, the DNA is TGTGCCAGCTCACCGTACGCTACGGACAGGTTCAGCACCCAGTACTTC. It encodes CASSPYATDRFSTQYF. This rearrangement joins TRBV18 to TRBJ2-5; 7 nucleotides match TRBD1. Unmatched junction bases numbered 15, after V lost 3 bases and J lost 8 bases. CDR3 length: 16 amino acids. Germline assignment: CDR1 KGHSH and CDR2 LQKENI.

This clonotype has only a few counts. V usage is TRBV7-9 and J usage is TRBJ2-7; D is unclear. V was cut by 3 bases and J by 2 bases, with 14 bases left in between. The germline V gene encodes CDR1 SEHNR and CDR2 FQNEAQ (reference sequence). This CDR3 contains 15 residues. Here the CDR3 DNA reads TGTGCCAGCAGCTTCCCCGGCCAGGTGACCTACGAGCAGTACTTC. Protein: CASSFPGQVTYEQYF.

Written as DNA, the CDR3 is TGTGCCAGCAGTCCACGGGTCGCATTCACAGATACGCAGTATTTT. Translated, it gives CASSPRVAFTDTQYF. The chain has TRBV6-1 and TRBJ2-3, with no clear D. CDR1 and CDR2 from the germline V gene are MNHNS and SASEGT. V shed 5 bases and J shed 2 bases, with 14 bases lying between them. This CDR3 is 15 amino acids long.

There are a few counts of this clonotype. The chain has TRBV4-3 and TRBJ2-3; D remains unclear. CDR3 length: 14 residues. The ends were cut back, 5 bases at V and 0 bases at J, with 9 bases in the middle. The germline V gene has CDR1 LGHNA and CDR2 YSLEER. This CDR3 reads CASSSQPSTDTQYF. The DNA for the CDR3 is TGCGCCAGCAGCTCCCAACCCAGCACAGATACGCAGTATTTT.

This clonotype was seen a few times. V and J are TRBV12-3 or TRBV12-4 and TRBJ1-5; D possibly corresponds to TRBD1 (6 bases). The V end was cut by 5 bases, the J end by 3 bases, with 11 bases between. This CDR3 has 14 residues. CDR3 region: CASSLRTVNQPQHF. In DNA, the CDR3 is TGTGCCAGCAGTCTCCGGACAGTCAATCAGCCCCAGCATTTT.

This clonotype appeared a few times. This chain uses TRBV28 with TRBJ2-4, with 8 bases that match TRBD1. The CDR3 length is 15 residues. CDR1 is MDHEN, CDR2 SYDVKM, per germline. The junction had 10 bases not matched to a gene; V was cut back by 10 bases and J by 2 bases. CDR3 loop: CAIAGGGFPKNIQYF. The CDR3 DNA sequence: TGTGCCATCGCAGGGGGCGGCTTCCCCAAAAACATTCAGTACTTC.

A few counts support this clonotype. The chain recombines TRBV3-1 with TRBJ2-7; unclear D gene. Trimming pared 0 bases from V and 12 bases from J, leaving 18 bases between. This CDR3 is 14 amino acids long. The germline gives CDR1 LGHDT, CDR2 YNNKEL (reference sequence). Here the CDR3 reads CASSQDNTIRARYF. The CDR3 coding sequence is TGTGCCAGCAGCCAAGATAACACAATACGGGCCAGGTACTTC.